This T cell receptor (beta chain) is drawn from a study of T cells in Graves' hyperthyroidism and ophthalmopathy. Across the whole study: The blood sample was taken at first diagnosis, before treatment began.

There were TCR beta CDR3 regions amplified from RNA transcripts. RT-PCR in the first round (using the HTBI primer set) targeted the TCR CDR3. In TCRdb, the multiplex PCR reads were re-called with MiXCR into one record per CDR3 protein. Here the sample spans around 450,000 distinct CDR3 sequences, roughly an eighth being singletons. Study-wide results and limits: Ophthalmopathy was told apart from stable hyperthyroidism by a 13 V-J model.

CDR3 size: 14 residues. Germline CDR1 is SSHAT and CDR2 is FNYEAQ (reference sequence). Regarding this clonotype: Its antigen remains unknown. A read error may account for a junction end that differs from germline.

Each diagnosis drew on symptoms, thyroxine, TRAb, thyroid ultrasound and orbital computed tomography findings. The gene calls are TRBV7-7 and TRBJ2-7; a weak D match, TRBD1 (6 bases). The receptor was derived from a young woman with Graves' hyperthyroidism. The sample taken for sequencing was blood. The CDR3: CASSLSWDNHEQYF. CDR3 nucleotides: TGTGCTAGCAGCTTATCATGGGACAACCACGAGCAGTACTTC.